The rows below give T cell receptor beta chains drawn from one sample of a study of blood T cell repertoires in COVID-19. Measured with immunoSEQ multiplex PCR; TCRdb has only the in-frame clones, and not every one. The repertoire has 240,000 or so clones, roughly 87% of them found once; the top ten carry just under 0.8%. Sequenced sample: peripheral blood. These receptors were taken from a woman aged 25 to 39 with acute or convalescent COVID-19. CDR3s include the opening cysteine and the closing phenylalanine or tryptophan. Each record gives: J gene, V gene, D gene, CDR3 protein. The D gene is left open where the match is weak.

TRBJ1-1,TRBV5-5,NA,CASSFGHANTEAFF
TRBJ2-5,TRBV6-5,TRBD2,CASASGTLWETQYF
TRBJ2-3,TRBV6-4,NA,CASSSAFTSPDTQYF
TRBJ2-1,TRBV6-2/TRBV6-3,NA,CASSSSQVNEQFF
TRBJ1-1,TRBV6-5,NA,CASSYSQEAFF
TRBJ2-3,TRBV2,NA,CASSEGRDSTDTQYF
TRBJ2-2,TRBV7-9,NA,CASSPIASTGELFF
TRBJ1-1,TRBV7-9,TRBD1,CASRSDRGWSEAFF
TRBJ2-5,TRBV19,TRBD1,CASTGTGGRETQYF
TRBJ2-7,TRBV7-7,NA,CASSTRQTGEQYF
TRBJ2-3,TRBV4-3,NA,CASSHRTDTQYF
TRBJ1-1,TRBV11-2,NA,CASSPDRLMRVAFF
TRBJ2-7,TRBV9,NA,CASSVGRGNYEQYF
TRBJ2-3,TRBV15,TRBD1,CATSRRQGSGTDTQYF
TRBJ1-5,TRBV30,TRBD1,CAWSRSGQGSQPQHF
TRBJ1-2,TRBV4-1,TRBD1,CASSQERDRGYGYTF
TRBJ2-4,TRBV5-6,TRBD1,CASSQIRTGPLAKNIQYF
TRBJ2-7,TRBV6-5,TRBD2,CASSYRLAGGYEQYF
TRBJ2-7,TRBV19,NA,CASSLQGLGRYEQYF
TRBJ2-7,TRBV7-2,TRBD2,CASSRTSGSYEQYF
TRBJ2-7,TRBV4-2,NA,CASSQGAGSYEQYF
TRBJ1-6,TRBV24-1,TRBD1,CATSDLQARDRGAARNLTLHF
TRBJ2-3,TRBV4-3,NA,CASSPRSTGKITDTQYF
TRBJ1-6,TRBV19,TRBD1,CASRIQGASESPLHF
TRBJ2-7,TRBV6-5,TRBD2,CASSYRSILGGSEQYF
TRBJ2-2,TRBV12-3/TRBV12-4,NA,CASSSRVARELFF
TRBJ1-2,TRBV18,NA,CASSPRTETNYGYTF
TRBJ2-7,TRBV11-2,TRBD1,CASSLSRDRWSYEQYF
TRBJ2-2,TRBV18,NA,CASSPLEGLINTGELFF
TRBJ2-7,TRBV5-4,TRBD2,CASSLAGLAGAEQYF
TRBJ2-3,TRBV7-2,NA,CASSSQGIETDTQYF
TRBJ1-6,TRBV19,NA,CASRTESSYNSPLHF
TRBJ1-5,TRBV2,TRBD1,CASGADRGNQPQHF
TRBJ1-1,TRBV5-8,TRBD1,CASSWTGFEAFF
TRBJ1-1,TRBV25-1,NA,CASSEVSATEAFF
TRBJ2-2,TRBV12-5,NA,CASGLAGSGELFF
TRBJ2-4,TRBV28,NA,CASSLGQKIAKNIQYF
TRBJ1-2,TRBV6-5,NA,CASSATSYGYTF
TRBJ2-2,TRBV6-6,NA,CASSYGQATNTGELFF
TRBJ1-6,TRBV7-9,NA,CASSSLSRQSPLHF
TRBJ1-4,TRBV19,NA,CASSMGGAATRLFF